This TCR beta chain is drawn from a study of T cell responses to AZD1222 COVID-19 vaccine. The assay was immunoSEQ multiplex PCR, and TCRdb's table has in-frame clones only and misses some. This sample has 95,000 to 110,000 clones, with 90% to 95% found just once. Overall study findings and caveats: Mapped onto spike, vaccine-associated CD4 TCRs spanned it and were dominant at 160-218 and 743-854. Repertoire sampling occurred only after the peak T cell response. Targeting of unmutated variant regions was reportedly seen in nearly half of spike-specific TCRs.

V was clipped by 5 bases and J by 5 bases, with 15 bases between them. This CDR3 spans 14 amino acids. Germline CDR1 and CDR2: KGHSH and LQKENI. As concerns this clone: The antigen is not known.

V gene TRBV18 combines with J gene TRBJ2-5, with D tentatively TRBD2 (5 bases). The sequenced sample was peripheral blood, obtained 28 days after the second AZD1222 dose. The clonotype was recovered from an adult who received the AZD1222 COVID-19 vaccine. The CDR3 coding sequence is TGTGCCAGCTCAACCACGAGGGCCGTGGAGACCCAGTACTTC. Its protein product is CASSTTRAVETQYF.